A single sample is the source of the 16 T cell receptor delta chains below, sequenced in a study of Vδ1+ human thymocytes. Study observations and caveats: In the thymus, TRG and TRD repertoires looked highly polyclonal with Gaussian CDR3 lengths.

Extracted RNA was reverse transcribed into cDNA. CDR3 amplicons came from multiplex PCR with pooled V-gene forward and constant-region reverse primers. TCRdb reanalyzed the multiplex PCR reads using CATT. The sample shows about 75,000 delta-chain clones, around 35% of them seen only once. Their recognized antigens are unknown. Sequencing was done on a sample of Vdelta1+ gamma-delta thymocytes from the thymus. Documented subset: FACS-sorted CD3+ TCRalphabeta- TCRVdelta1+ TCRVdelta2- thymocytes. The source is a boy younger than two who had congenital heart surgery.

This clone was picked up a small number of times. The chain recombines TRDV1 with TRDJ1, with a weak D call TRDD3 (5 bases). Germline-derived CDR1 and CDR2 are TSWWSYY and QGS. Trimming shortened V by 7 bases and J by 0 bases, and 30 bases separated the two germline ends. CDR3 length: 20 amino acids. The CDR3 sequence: CALAGLFGTFWGPYTDKLIF. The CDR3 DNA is TGTGCTCTTGCGGGGCTTTTTGGTACGTTTTGGGGACCGTACACCGATAAACTCATCTTT.

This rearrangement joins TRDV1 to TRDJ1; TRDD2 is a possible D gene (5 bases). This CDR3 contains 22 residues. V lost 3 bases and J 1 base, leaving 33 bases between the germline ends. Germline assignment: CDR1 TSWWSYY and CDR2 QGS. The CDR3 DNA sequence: TGTGCTCTTGGGGACCCTCCTCCTAGAATACCTCGGGTGGGCTACCTCACCGATAAACTCATCTTT. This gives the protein CALGDPPPRIPRVGYLTDKLIF.

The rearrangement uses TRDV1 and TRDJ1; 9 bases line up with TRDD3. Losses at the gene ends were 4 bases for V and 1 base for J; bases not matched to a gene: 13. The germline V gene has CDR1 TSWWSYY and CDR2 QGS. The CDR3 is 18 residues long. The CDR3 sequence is CALGGNLGIRSITDKLIF. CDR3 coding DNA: TGTGCTCTTGGGGGAAACCTGGGGATACGGTCAATCACCGATAAACTCATCTTT.

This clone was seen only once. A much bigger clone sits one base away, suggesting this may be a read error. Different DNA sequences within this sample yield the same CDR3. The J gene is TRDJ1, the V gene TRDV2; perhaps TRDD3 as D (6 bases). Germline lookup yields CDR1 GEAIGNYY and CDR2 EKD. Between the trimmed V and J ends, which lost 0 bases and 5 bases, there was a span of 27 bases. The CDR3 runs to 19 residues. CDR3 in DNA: TGTGCCTGTGACACCAGACCGAGAGCATGGGGATCGGATATAGATAAACTCATCTTT. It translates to CACDTRPRAWGSDIDKLIF.

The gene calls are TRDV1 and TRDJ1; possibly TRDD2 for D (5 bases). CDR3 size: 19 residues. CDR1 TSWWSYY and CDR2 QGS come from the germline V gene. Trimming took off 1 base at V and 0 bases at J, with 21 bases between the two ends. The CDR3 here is CALGERLSPLAFYTDKLIF. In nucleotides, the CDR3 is TGTGCTCTTGGGGAACGTCTCTCCCCGCTGGCCTTCTACACCGATAAACTCATCTTT.

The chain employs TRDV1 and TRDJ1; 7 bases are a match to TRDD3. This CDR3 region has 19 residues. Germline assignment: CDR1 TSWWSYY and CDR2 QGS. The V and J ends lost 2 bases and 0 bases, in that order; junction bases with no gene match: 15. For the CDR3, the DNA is TGTGCTCTTGGGGAAAGAGTTCCAGCCTGGGGGCCTTACACCGATAAACTCATCTTT. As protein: CALGERVPAWGPYTDKLIF.

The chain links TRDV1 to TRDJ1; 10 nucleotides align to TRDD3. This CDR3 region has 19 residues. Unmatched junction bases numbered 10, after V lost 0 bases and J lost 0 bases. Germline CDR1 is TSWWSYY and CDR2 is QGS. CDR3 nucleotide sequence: TGTGCTCTTGGGGAACTTCCTGGAAGTACTGGGGGATACACCGATAAACTCATCTTT. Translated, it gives CALGELPGSTGGYTDKLIF.

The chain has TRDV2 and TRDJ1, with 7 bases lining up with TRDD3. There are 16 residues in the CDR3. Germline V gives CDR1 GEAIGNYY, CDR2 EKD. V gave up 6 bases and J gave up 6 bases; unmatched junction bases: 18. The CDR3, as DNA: TGTGCCTGTTCCTGGGGGGCTCAAGGGAGCTGCCATAAACTCATCTTT. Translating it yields CACSWGAQGSCHKLIF.

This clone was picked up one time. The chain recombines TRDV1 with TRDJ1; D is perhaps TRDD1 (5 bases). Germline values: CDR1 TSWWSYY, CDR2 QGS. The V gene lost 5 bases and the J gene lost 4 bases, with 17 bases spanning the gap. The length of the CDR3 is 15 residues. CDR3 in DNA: TGTGCTCTTGGGCCAAATATCCCACATAACGATAAACTCATCTTT. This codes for CALGPNIPHNDKLIF.

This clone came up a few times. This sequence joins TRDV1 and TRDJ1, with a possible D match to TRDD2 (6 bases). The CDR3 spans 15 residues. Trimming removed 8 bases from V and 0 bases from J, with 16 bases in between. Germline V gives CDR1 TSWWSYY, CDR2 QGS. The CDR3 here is CALSYGDLYTDKLIF. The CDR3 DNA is TGTGCTCTTTCCTACGGGGACCTATACACCGATAAACTCATCTTT.

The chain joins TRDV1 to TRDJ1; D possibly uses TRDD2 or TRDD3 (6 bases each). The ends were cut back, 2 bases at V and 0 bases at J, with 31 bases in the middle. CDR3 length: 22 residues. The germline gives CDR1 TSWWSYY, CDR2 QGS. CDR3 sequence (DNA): TGTGCTCTTGGGGAAAGCGACTTCCTTCCGATCAGGGGGAGAAAGTACACCGATAAACTCATCTTT. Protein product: CALGESDFLPIRGRKYTDKLIF.

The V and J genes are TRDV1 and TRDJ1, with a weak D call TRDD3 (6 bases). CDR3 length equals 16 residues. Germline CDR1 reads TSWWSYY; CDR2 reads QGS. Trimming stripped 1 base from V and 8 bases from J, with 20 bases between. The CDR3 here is CALGERRGWDNRKLIF. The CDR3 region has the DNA TGTGCTCTTGGGGAACGTAGAGGATGGGATAATCGCAAACTCATCTTT.

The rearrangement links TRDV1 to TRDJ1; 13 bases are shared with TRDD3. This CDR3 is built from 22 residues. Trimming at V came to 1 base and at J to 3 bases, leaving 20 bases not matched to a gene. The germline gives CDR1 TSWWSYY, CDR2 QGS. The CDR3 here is CALGEPKPSFPTGGYVADKLIF. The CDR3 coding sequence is TGTGCTCTTGGGGAACCCAAACCCTCCTTTCCCACTGGGGGATACGTGGCCGATAAACTCATCTTT.

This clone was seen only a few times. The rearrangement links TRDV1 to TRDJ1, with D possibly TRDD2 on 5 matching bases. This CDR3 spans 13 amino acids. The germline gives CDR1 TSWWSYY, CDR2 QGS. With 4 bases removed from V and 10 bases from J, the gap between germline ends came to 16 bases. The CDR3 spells CALGGTSKSRLIF. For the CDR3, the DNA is TGTGCTCTTGGGGGCACTTCCAAGTCCAGACTCATCTTT.

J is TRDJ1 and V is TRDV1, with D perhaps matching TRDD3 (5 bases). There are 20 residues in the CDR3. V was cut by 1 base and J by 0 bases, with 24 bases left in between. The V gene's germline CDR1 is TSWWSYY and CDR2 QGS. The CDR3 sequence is CALGEPNYSTNTGHTDKLIF. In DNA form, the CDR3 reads TGTGCTCTTGGGGAACCAAATTATTCCACTAATACTGGACACACCGATAAACTCATCTTT.

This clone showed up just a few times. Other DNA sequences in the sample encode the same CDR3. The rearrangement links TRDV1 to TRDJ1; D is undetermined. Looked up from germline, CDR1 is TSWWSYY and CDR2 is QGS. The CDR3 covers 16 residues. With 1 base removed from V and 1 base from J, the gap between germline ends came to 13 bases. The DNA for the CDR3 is TGTGCTCTTGGGGAACGGTTTTCCCTGCCCACCGATAAACTCATCTTT. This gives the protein CALGERFSLPTDKLIF.